The clone carrying this T cell receptor (beta chain) was seen a handful of times. In each case, RNA was isolated and then reverse transcribed into cDNA as the sequencing template. The protocol was immunoSEQ multiplex PCR, while the TCRdb copy is restricted to in-frame clones and leaves out a portion. Of 70,000 or so clones in the sample, roughly three fifths were seen once. Trimming at V came to 2 bases and at J to 2 bases, leaving 6 bases not matched to a gene. The CDR3 sequence is 16 residues long. Germline CDR1 is SGHDN and CDR2 is FVKESK. This entry comes from a study of CD8+ T cells in alopecia areata.

The gene calls are TRBV14 and TRBJ2-3; 8 positions agree with TRBD1. The sequencing used CD8+ T cells sorted from blood, collected at week 0. The TCR originated in a human donor with alopecia areata. CDR3 protein: CASSQHMDRVTDTQYF. CDR3 DNA: TGTGCCAGCAGCCAACACATGGACAGGGTCACAGATACGCAGTATTTT.